This T cell receptor beta chain is from a study of regulatory T cells in long-lasting Graves disease. Trimming removed 8 bases at V and 3 bases at J, with 11 bases between. Germline assignment: CDR1 MDHEN and CDR2 SYDVKM. The CDR3 length is 12 residues. At least ten counts were recorded for this clonotype. Investigators prepared the TCR beta libraries by applying iRepertoire HTBI primers and Arm-PCR of CDR3 regions. TCRdb re-analysed the multiplex PCR reads in MiXCR, keeping a single row per CDR3 protein. This sample yields about 470,000 distinct CDR3 sequences, of which roughly 20% are seen a single time; 7.8% belongs to the top ten. The time point: persistent/refractory GD, antithyroid drugs over 5 years with positive TRAb. The TCR library used RNA extracted from PBMCs.

This chain joins TRBV28 and TRBJ2-7; D gene unclear. The receptor's source is a female donor with Graves disease. This specimen was peripheral blood mononuclear cells (PBMCs), taken when the disease was refractory, from a patient treated with antithyroid drugs. The CDR3 reads CASGPARYEQYF. Here the CDR3 DNA reads TGTGCCAGCGGTCCGGCCCGCTACGAGCAGTACTTC. Drawing the rest from reference TRBV28 and TRBJ2-7, the complete variable domain is DVKVTQSSRYLVKRTGEKVFLECVQDMDHENMFWYRQDPGLGLRLIYFSYDVKMKEKGDIPEGYSVSREKKERFSLILESASTNQTSMYLCASGPARYEQYFGPGTRLTVT.